This entry describes one TCR beta chain. It has no known antigen specificity. Per-base qualities were not stored, and no clone one base away is much larger. These data come from a study of beta chain features in type 1 diabetes (dated by TCRdb to the late 2010s). Context from the whole study: Patients and healthy donors did not differ in mean age, gender distribution, total cell number or subset yield. Regulatory and stem cell-like memory subsets were obtained from only 8 patients and roughly 8 healthy donors, while naive and central memory subsets were obtained from all 30 or so donors. Across all samples, fewer than 130 million sorted cells were examined, and cell number per subset correlated strongly with RNA yield. In the study, TCRB repertoires of sorted circulating CD4+ T cell subsets from recently diagnosed type 1 diabetes patients were compared with those of matched healthy donors.

All of the isolated RNA was reverse transcribed with the High Capacity cDNA Reverse Transcription Kit, so expressed TCRB transcripts were sequenced. Naive, central memory and regulatory T cell samples underwent deep immunoSEQ sequencing, averaging roughly 3.3 million total reads per sample. After sorted cells were lysed in RLT buffer, RNA was extracted with DNase-treated RNeasy Micro or Mini kits, with the choice depending on cell number. To prevent cross-contamination, each cell subset was processed individually, whereas patient and healthy donor samples were processed jointly. Using the immunoSEQ multiplex PCR, TCRB sequences were amplified from cDNA into 87-bp fragments spanning the CDR3 region. The amplicons were sequenced using the Illumina HiSeq platform. As for the authors' bioinformatics: Synthetic template baselines were used to correct PCR bias computationally, reads within Hamming distance 2 were collapsed together, and singletons that could not be merged were discarded. Reads were aligned against IMGT to assign V, D and J genes, CDR3 length and insertions or deletions at six rearrangement sites. Within each subset, clonotype counts were normalized to sorted cell number, and only after that were true diversity and Gini coefficients computed with the tcR R package. The overlap coefficient, calculated on TCRB nucleotide sequences, was used to measure repertoire sharing. As a proxy for the pre-selection repertoire, out-of-frame TCRB sequences from naive cells were analyzed. TCRdb provides this immuneACCESS table in a form limited to in-frame rearrangements. Some clones are lacking; in checked studies, under half of them reflect an unresolved V gene, and why the rest are absent is not known. For V, J and clone size, that table is used; D and trimming come from the DNA. This sample is represented by around 240,000 clones; over 65% of them were singletons. The top ten constitute 0.053% of the sample.

The investigation overall reported the following: Shorter templates might have been favored by PCR, but patient and control samples were amplified and corrected together, so both groups would have been affected equally by any skew. A moderate but significant shortening of TCRB CDR3 length was observed in type 1 diabetes patients in all four CD4+ subsets. At VDJ recombination sites, type 1 diabetes patients had fewer insertions and more deleted nucleotides, which implies abnormalities in thymic rearrangement. Because small numbers of individuals were included in the HLA sub-analyses, any influence of HLA type on TCRB rearrangement was left unresolved. Naive, central memory and regulatory TCRB repertoires appeared to be more alike among patients than among healthy donors. Because cDNA was sequenced instead of genomic DNA, highly expressing activated cells could be over-represented, though the groups showed no difference in activation or CD3 levels.

The germline V gene (reference sequence) sets CDR1 to MNHNY and CDR2 to SVGAGI. Cut back by 7 bases and 2 bases, the V and J ends lie 13 bases apart. From the cysteine up to the phenylalanine, the CDR3 has a length of 14 residues. Of the read, only the CDR3 DNA is kept; its 42 bases are in frame from base 1. Each donor gave one peripheral blood draw, roughly 0.11 L on average, collected into heparinised tubes. Using a panel that included CD45RO, CCR7, CD25, CD127, CD95 and CD27, naive, central memory, regulatory and stem cell-like memory CD4+ T cells were sorted on a BD FACSAria II. Every sorted population had a purity above 95%. PBMCs were separated immediately by Lymphoprep density gradient centrifugation and were stained directly, without being cultured. So that batch effects would be minimized, each experiment stained and sorted samples in pairs, pairing one healthy donor with one patient.

This clonotype was sampled from a man under 40 in good health. The V gene is TRBV6-6 and the J gene is TRBJ2-3; possibly the D gene is TRBD1, per 6 matching bases. Specimen: naive CD4+ T cells from blood. The cell subset or site label corresponds to: true naive CD4+ T cells. The DNA sequence is as follows: TGTGCCAGCACCCCAACAGGGACCACAGATACGCAGTATTTT. This codes for CASTPTGTTDTQYF.